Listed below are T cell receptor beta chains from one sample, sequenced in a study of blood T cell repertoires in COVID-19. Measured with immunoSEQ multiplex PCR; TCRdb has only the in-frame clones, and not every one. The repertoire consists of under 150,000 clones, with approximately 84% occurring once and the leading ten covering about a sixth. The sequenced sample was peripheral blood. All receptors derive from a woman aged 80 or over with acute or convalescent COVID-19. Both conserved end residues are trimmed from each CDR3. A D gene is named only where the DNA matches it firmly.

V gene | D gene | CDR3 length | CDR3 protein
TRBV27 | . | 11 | ASRTTRESPLH
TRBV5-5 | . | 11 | ASSLAGRGGYT
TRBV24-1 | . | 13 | ANWPGSEQNYEQY
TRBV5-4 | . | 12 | ASSGPDRQETQY
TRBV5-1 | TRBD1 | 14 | ASSPAGTGRRNEQF
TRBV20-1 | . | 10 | SASTRWYEQF
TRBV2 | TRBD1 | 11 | ASTPGTDYGYT
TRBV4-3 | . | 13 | ASSQGAGANEKLF
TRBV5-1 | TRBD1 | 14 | ASSRYQGAGTGELF
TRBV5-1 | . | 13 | ASSLPQGGATEAF
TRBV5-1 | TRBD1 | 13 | ASSLMGTAQETQY
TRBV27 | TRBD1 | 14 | ASSLSTGGGKNEQF
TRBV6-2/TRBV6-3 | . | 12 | ASSPPGNNSPLH
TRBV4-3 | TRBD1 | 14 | ASSPGGRSPNYGYT
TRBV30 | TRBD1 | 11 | ATRDRGWSPLH
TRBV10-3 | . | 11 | ASGTDSGNTIY
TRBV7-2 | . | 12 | ASSLGHSNTEAF
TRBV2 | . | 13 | ASRVRDSVGTEAF
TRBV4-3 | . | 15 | ASSRSRTGIMNTEAF
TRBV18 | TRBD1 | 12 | ASSHRGQAETQY
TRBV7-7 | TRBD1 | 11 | ASSSDRGAEAF
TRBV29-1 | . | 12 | SVDGVGMNTEAF
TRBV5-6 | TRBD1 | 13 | ASSLLTGMGSPLH
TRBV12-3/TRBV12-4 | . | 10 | ASSLARGPQH
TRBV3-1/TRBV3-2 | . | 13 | ASSQDVGGYNEQF
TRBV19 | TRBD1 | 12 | ATADRGLADTQY
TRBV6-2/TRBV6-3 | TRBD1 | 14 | ASSHTDRGRNSPLH
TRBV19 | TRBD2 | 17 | ASRYMRLGLAVTSYEQY
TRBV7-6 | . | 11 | ASSLQGDSPLH
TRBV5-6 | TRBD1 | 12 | ASSAGQGLGGYT
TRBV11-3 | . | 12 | ASSAGRANTEAF
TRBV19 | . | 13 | ASSIIGGGKTEAF
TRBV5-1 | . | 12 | ASSWDSMNTEAF
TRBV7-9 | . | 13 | ASSLIRQDTNIQY
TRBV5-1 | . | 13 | ASSLESRGTSPLH
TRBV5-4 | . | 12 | ASSLFRGTGELF
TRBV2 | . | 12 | ATRLSSTNEKLF
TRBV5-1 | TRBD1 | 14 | ASSLGPGQVNTEAF
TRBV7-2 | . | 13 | ASSFSRGSNSPLH
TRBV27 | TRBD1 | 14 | TSTRQGALNTGELF
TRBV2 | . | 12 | ASSLPRLHKWYT
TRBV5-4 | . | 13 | ASSLPLGVNYGYT
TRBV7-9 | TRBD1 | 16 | ASSLETLRDRANGELF
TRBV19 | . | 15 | ASSISRGALGSSFLF
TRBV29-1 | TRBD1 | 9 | SVESGGRTF
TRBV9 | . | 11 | ASSSWGGGPQY
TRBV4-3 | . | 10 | ASSRDSGGAF
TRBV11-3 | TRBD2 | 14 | ASSPGTSGRADTQY
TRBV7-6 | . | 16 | ASSLDPPMRYRNQPQH